This TCR beta chain emerged from a study of neurological immune-mediated disorders. Study-level results: Private repertoires in all groups were suggested by the absence of shared CDR3 amino acid sequences among expanded clones across subjects. The greatest degree of TCR clonal expansion was observed in HTLV-1-associated myelopathy, with the lowest in multiple sclerosis, below that of healthy controls.

A word on this clonotype: Its specificity is not known.

5'RACE employing 10-nucleotide random UMIs yielded the cDNA. TCRdb re-analysed the 5' RACE reads in MiXCR, keeping a single row per CDR3 protein. Here the sample spans about 80,000 distinct CDR3 sequences, 4.5% to 6.5% being singletons. Trimming cost V 1 base and J 5 bases, with 9 bases left between them. Germline V gene sequence: CDR1 DFQATT, CDR2 SNEGSKA (reference sequence). The CDR3 length is 12 residues. This chain uses TRBV20-1 with TRBJ2-7; D is possibly TRBD2 (6 bases). This receptor was obtained from a woman aged 25 to 39 with multiple sclerosis. The sequencing sample was made of PBMCs. CDR3 bases: TGCAGTGCTAGAGCAACGGGGGACGAGCAGTACTTC. Amino acid sequence: CSARATGDEQYF.